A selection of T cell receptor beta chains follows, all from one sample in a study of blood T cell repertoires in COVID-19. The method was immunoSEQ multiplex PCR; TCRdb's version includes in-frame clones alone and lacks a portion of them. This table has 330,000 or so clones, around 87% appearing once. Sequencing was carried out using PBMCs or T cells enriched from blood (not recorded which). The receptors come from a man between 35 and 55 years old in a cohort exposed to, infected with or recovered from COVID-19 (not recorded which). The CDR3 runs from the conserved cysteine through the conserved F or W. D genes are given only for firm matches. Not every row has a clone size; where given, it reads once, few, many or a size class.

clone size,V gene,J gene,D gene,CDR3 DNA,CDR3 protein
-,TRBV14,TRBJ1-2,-,TGTGCCAGCAGCCAGCGAAACTATGGCTACACCTTC,CASSQRNYGYTF
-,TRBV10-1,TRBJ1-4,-,TGCGCCAGCAGTGAAACTACGGAAACTAATGAAAAACTGTTTTTT,CASSETTETNEKLFF
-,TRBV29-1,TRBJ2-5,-,TGCAGCGTTGGCCAGGGACAAGAGACCCAGTACTTC,CSVGQGQETQYF
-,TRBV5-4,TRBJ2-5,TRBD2,TGTGCCAGCAGCAAGGGAGGGGCTCAAGAGACCCAGTACTTC,CASSKGGAQETQYF
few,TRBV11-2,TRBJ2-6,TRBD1,TGTGCCAGCCCCCGGGACAGGGCGTCTGGGGCCAACGTCCTGACTTTC,CASPRDRASGANVLTF
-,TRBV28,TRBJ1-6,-,TGTGCCAGCAGTCCCTGGGGAGGTAGGGCCTATAATTCACCCCTCCACTTT,CASSPWGGRAYNSPLHF
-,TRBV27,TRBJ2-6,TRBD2,TGTGCCAGCAGTCCCTACAGCGGGGGCAGCTCTGGGGCCAACGTCCTGACTTTC,CASSPYSGGSSGANVLTF
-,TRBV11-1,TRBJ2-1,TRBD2,TGTGCCAGCAGCTCAAGAGCGGGAGGGCCCGGCAATGAGCAGTTCTTC,CASSSRAGGPGNEQFF
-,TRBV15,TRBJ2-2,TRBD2,TGTGCCACCAGCAGAGGAGTAGGGACTAGCGTGCTGAACACCGGGGAGCTGTTTTTT,CATSRGVGTSVLNTGELFF
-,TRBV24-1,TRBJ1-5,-,TGTGCCACCAGTGGCGGGACGTCCGGCCAGCCCCAGCATTTT,CATSGGTSGQPQHF
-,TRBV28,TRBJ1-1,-,TGTGCCAGCAGTCCCCTCTTTCCGAACACTGAAGCTTTCTTT,CASSPLFPNTEAFF
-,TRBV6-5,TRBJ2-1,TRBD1,TGTGCCAGCAGTTACCCGGACAGGAGTGAGCAGTTCTTC,CASSYPDRSEQFF
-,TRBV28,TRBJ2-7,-,TGTGCCAGCAGTTTAGGCGGGCTCACCTACGAGCAGTACTTC,CASSLGGLTYEQYF
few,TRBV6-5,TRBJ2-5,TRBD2,TGTGCCAGCAGCGTACTAGCGGGAGGAATAGAGACCCAGTACTTC,CASSVLAGGIETQYF
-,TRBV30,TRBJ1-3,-,TGTGCCTGGAGTAGCACAGGGAAGACTGGAAACACCATATATTTT,CAWSSTGKTGNTIYF
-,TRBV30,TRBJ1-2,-,TGTGCCTGGAGTGGAGTCGGCTACACCTTC,CAWSGVGYTF
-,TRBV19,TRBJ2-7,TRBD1,TGTGCCAGTAGCAGACAGGGAAACTACGAGCAGTACTTC,CASSRQGNYEQYF
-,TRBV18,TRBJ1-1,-,TGTGCCAGCTCTCTCTCAAGATGGGAGGCCACTGAAGCTTTCTTT,CASSLSRWEATEAFF
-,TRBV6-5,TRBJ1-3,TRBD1,TGTGCCAGCAGTGACTCGACAGGGGTCGGAAACACCATATATTTT,CASSDSTGVGNTIYF
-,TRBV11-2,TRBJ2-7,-,TGTGCCAGCAGCCCGCGGACACTAGCTAGGCACGAGCAGTACTTC,CASSPRTLARHEQYF
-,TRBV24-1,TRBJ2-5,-,TGTGCCACCAGTGATGATGGCGAGGGGACCCAGTACTTC,CATSDDGEGTQYF
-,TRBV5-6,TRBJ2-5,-,TGTGCCAGCAGCTTGGGGCGGCAAGAGACCCAGTACTTC,CASSLGRQETQYF
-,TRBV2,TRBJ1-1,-,TGTGCCAGCAGTGGACGACAGACGAACACTGAAGCTTTCTTT,CASSGRQTNTEAFF
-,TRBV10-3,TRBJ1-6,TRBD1,TGTGCCATCAGTGAGTCAGGCGGGACAGGGGGGTCACCCCTCCACTTT,CAISESGGTGGSPLHF
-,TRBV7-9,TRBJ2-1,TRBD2,TGTGCCAGCAGCTCGGGACTAGCGGGAGTTACGGATGAGCAGTTCTTC,CASSSGLAGVTDEQFF
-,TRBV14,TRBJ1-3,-,TGTGCCAGCAGCCTTACAGCAACTGGAAACACCATATATTTT,CASSLTATGNTIYF
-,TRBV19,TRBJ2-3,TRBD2,TGTGCCAGTTCGAGGGAGGGCCTCACAGATACGCAGTATTTT,CASSREGLTDTQYF
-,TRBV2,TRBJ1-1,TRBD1,TGTGCCAGCAGTGATCAGGGACAGTCATACACTGAAGCTTTCTTT,CASSDQGQSYTEAFF
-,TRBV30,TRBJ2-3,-,TGTGCCTGGAGCGACAGTCAAGGCACAGATACGCAGTATTTT,CAWSDSQGTDTQYF
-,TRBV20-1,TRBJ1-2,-,TGCAGTGCTAGTTCGCTAGCTAACTATGGCTACACCTTC,CSASSLANYGYTF
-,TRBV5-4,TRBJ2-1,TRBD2,TGTGCCAGCAGCTTGGTAGCGGGAGCCACCAGCTCCTACAATGAGCAGTTCTTC,CASSLVAGATSSYNEQFF
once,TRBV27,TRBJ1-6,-,TGTGCCAGCAGTCCCATTGGACAGAAAAGCTCCTATAATTCACCCCTCCACTTT,CASSPIGQKSSYNSPLHF
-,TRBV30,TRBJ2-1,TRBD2,TGTGCCTGGAGTGTGACTAGCGGCAATGAGCAGTTCTTC,CAWSVTSGNEQFF
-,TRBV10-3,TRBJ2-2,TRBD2,TGTGCCATCAGCCCTACTAGCGGGAGGGCCGCGAACACCGGGGAGCTGTTTTTT,CAISPTSGRAANTGELFF
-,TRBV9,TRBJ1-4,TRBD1,TGTGCCAGCAGCCTTGGGACAGGGAGTGAAAAACTGTTTTTT,CASSLGTGSEKLFF
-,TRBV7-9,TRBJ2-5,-,TGTGCCAGCAGCTTAGGGGCGGGACGTAGACAAGAGACCCAGTACTTC,CASSLGAGRRQETQYF
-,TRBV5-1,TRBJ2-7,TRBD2,TGCGCCAGCACCCGGACTAGCGGGATCTACGAGCAGTACTTC,CASTRTSGIYEQYF